This entry concerns a single T cell receptor beta chain. The junction departs from the called germline gene at one end, perhaps through a read error. These data come from a study of blood T cells in healthy people across ages. The second PCR ran roughly 7 to 12 cycles with a sample-barcoded 5' primer and J-beta primers. TCRdb reprocessed the 5' RACE reads via MiXCR and lists one record per CDR3 protein. The repertoire includes 700,000 or so distinct CDR3 sequences, approximately 40% of them detected once, and 30% sits in the top ten. Germline V lookup: CDR1 SGHNT, CDR2 YENEEA. CDR3 length equals 18 residues.

The chain combines TRBV11-3 with TRBJ2-1, with TRBD2 matching over 11 bases. The TCR sequence derives from a man at least 80 years old in good health. What was sequenced was blood. This chain's CDR3 is CASSRQGSLGTSGGERFF. The CDR3 DNA reads TGTGCCAGCAGCCGACAGGGCAGTCTCGGGACTAGCGGCGGTGAGCGGTTCTTC.